This T cell receptor beta chain was recorded in a study of blood T cell repertoires in COVID-19. The wider study: There were acute and convalescent COVID-19 samples, and they came from the United States, Italy and Spain. T cells, B-cell-depleted T cells, or PBMCs supplied cDNA or gDNA.

Under the authors' procedure: How many nucleated cells were present was estimated from reference gene primer amplification. The assay was immunoSEQ multiplex PCR, and TCRdb's table has in-frame clones only and misses some. Clonal size and the V and J genes are those of that table, whereas D and trimming came from the DNA. The sample contains about 110,000 clones, roughly 84% of which appear only once. The J segment lost 3 bases and the V segment lost 3 bases, leaving 8 bases of the junction unmatched. Per germline, CDR1 SGHNT and CDR2 YYREEE (reference sequence). The CDR3 has 16 residues. The sample consisted of peripheral blood. The chain combines TRBV5-4 with TRBJ2-3, with 9 positions matching TRBD2. The receptor's source is a human donor in a cohort sampled during active COVID-19. The CDR3 is CASSSSGTARTDTQYF. Written as DNA, the CDR3 is TGTGCCAGCAGCTCTAGCGGGACCGCGAGAACAGATACGCAGTATTTT.